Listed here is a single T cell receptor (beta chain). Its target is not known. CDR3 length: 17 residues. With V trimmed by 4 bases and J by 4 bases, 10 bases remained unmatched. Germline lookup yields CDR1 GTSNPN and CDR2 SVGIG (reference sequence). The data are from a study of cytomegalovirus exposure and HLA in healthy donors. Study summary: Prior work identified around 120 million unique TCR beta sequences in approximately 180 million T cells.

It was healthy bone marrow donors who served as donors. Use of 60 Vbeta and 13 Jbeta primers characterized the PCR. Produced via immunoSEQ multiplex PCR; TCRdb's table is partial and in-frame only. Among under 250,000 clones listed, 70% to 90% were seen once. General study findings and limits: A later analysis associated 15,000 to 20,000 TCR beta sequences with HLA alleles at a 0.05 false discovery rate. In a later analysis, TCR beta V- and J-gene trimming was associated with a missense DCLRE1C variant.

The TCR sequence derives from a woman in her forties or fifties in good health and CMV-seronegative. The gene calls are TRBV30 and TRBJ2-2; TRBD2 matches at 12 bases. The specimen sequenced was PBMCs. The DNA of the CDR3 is TGTGCCTGGATACGGCTAGCGGGAGGGCGGGCCACCGGGGAGCTGTTTTTT. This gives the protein CAWIRLAGGRATGELFF.